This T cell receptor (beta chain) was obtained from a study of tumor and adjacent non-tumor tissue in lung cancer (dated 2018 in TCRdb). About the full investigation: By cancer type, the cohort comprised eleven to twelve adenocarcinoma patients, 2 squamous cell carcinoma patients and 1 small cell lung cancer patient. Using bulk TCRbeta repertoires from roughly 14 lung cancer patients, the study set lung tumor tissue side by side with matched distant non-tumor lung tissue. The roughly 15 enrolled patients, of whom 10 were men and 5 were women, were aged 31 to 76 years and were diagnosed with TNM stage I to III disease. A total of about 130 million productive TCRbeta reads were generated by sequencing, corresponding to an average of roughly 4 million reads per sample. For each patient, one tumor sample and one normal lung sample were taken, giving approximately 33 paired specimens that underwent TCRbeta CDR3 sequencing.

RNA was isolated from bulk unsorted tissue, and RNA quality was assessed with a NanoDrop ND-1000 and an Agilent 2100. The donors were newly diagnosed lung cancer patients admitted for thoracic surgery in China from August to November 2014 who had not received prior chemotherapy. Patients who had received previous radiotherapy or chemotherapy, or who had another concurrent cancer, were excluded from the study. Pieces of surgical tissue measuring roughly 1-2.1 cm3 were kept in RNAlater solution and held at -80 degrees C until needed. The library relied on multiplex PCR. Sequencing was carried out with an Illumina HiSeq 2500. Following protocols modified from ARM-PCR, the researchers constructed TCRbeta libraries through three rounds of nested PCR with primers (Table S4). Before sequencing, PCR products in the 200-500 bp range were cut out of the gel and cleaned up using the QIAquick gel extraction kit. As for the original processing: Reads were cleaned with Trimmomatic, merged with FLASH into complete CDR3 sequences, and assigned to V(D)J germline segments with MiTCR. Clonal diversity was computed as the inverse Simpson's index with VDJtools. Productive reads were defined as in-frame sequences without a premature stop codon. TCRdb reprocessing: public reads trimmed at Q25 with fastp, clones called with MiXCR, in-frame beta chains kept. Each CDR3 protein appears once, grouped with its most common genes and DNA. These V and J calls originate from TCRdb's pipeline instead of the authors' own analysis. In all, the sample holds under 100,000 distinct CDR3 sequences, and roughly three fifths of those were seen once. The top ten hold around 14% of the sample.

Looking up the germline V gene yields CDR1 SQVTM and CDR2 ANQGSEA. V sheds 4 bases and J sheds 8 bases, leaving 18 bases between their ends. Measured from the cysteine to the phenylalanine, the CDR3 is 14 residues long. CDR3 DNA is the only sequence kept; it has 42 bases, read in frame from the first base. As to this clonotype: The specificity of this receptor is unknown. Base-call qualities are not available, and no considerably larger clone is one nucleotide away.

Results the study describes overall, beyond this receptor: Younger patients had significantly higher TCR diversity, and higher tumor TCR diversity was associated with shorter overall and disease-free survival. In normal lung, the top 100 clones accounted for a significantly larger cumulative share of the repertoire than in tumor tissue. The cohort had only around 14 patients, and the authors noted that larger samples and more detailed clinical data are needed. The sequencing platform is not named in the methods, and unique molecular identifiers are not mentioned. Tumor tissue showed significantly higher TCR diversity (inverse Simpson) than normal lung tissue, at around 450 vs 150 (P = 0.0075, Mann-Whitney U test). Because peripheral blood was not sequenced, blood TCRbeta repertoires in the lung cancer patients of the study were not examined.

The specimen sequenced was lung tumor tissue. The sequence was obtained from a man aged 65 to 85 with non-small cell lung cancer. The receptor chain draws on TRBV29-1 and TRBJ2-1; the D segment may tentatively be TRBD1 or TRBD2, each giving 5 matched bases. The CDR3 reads CSVGRSRVRDEQFF. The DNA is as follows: TGCAGCGTTGGACGAAGCAGGGTGAGGGATGAGCAGTTCTTC.